This TCR beta chain was sequenced during a study of T cells in localized non-small cell lung cancer. Points from the study as a whole: Those with higher blood T cell density had longer overall survival. Without multi-region sequencing, intratumor heterogeneity could not be excluded. Compared with tumor, uninvolved adjacent lung displayed greater T cell clonality, ranking highest overall. A median of about 54 of the top 100 tumor clones appeared in adjacent lung, which was paired and uninvolved.

The CDR3 covers 16 residues. V was cut by 4 bases and J by 5 bases, with 16 bases left in between. Profiling relied on immunoSEQ multiplex PCR, and the TCRdb table lists in-frame clones only, not all of them. Found here are approximately 8,300 clones, under 90% of them singletons; the top ten hold 2% to 2.5%. The table lists this clone with a count of one. The antigen remains undetermined. The specimen comprised peripheral blood, sampled before any cancer treatment. This clonotype was obtained from a female donor over 55 with stage II squamous cell lung carcinoma. This rearrangement joins TRBV5-3 to TRBJ2-6; a weak D match, TRBD2 (5 bases). TRBV5-3 is labeled an ORF, and its function is uncertain. The CDR3 region has the DNA TGTGCCAGAAGCGCGGGTGAACAAAGTCGGGCCAACGTCCTGACTTTC. It specifies CARSAGEQSRANVLTF.